This TCR beta chain was recorded in a study of T cells after yellow fever vaccination. General study points: High-abundance clonotypes from the bulk population could contaminate FACS-sorted repertoires.

About this clonotype itself: Its antigen is unknown.

Template switching by 5'RACE produced TCR cDNA, adding a universal primer site and UMIs. MiXCR, run by TCRdb on the 5' RACE reads, gives a single entry per CDR3 protein. This table has more than 95,000 distinct CDR3 sequences, under 9% appearing once. This TCR came from a man younger than 35 who received the YFV17D yellow fever vaccine. The specimen comprised CD8+ T cells sorted from PBMCs, sampled on the day of the yellow fever booster vaccination.

CDR3 sequence reads: CASSLSPYGELFF. The CDR3 DNA sequence: TGTGCCAGCAGTTTATCCCCGTACGGGGAGCTGTTTTTT. The chain joins TRBV12-3 or TRBV12-4 to TRBJ2-2; unclear D gene. Trimming took 2 bases from V and 7 from J, leaving 8 bases between them. This CDR3 has 13 amino acids.